The present entry profiles one TCR beta chain with its context. The antigen is not known. The sample belongs to a study of T cells in Graves' hyperthyroidism and ophthalmopathy. CDR3 length: 17 amino acids. Per germline, CDR1 MNHNS and CDR2 SASEGT. Unmatched junction bases numbered 13, after V lost 8 bases and J lost 5 bases. General study findings and limits: Patients with ophthalmopathy were separated from those with stable hyperthyroidism by a 13 V-J model. Most expanded thyroid clonotypes above 0.001 also appeared in blood.

Amplified TCR beta CDR3 regions came from RNA transcripts. HTBI primers were employed in a first-round RT-PCR of the TCR CDR3. TCRdb used MiXCR to reprocess the multiplex PCR reads, holding one entry per CDR3 protein. The table shows nearly 750,000 distinct CDR3 sequences, with 35% occurring only once. Stable Graves' hyperthyroidism meant no ophthalmopathy progression within 18 months. Uncontrolled infection, other autoimmune disease, pregnancy or lactation excluded patients. This TCR was sampled from a woman in her forties with Graves' hyperthyroidism. Sequenced input: blood. The chain carries TRBV6-1 and TRBJ1-6; 9 bases align to TRBD1. The CDR3: CASSADRGFWDNSPLHF. The CDR3 nucleotides are TGTGCCAGCTCGGCGGACAGGGGATTCTGGGATAATTCACCCCTCCACTTT.